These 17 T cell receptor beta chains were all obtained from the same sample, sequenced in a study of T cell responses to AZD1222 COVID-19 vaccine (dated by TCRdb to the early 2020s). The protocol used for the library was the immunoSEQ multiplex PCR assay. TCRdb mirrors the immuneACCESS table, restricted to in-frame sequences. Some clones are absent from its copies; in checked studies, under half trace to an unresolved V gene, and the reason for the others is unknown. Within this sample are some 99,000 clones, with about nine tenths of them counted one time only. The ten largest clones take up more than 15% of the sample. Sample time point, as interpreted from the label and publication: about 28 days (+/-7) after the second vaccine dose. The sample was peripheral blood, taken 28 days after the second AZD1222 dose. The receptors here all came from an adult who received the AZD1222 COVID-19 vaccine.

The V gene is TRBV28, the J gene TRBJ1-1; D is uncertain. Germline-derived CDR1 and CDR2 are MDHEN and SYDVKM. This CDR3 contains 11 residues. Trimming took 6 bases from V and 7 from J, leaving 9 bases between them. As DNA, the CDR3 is TGTGCCAGCAGGCGGGGTAGTGAAGCTTTCTTT. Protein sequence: CASRRGSEAFF.

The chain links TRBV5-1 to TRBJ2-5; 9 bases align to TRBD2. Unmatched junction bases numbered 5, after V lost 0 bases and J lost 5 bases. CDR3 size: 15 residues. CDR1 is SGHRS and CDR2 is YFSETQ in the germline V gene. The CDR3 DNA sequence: TGCGCCAGCAGCTTGGAGCTAGCGGGATACGAGACCCAGTACTTC. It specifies CASSLELAGYETQYF.

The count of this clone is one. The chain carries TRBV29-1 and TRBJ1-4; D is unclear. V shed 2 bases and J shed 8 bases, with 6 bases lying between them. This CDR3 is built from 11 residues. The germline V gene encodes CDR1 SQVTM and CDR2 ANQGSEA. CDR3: CSVETGEKLFF. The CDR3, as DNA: TGCAGCGTTGAAACGGGGGAAAAACTGTTTTTT.

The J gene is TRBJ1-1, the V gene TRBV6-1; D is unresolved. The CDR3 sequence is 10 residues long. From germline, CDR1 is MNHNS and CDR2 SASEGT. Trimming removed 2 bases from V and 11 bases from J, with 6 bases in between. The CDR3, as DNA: TGTGCCAGCAGTGAATACAAGGCTTTCTTT. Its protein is CASSEYKAFF.

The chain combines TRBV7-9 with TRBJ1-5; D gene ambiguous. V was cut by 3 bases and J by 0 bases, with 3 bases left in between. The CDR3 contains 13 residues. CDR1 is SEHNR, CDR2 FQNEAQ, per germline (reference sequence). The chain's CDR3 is CASSFDSNQPQHF. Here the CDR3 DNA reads TGTGCCAGCAGCTTTGATAGCAATCAGCCCCAGCATTTT.

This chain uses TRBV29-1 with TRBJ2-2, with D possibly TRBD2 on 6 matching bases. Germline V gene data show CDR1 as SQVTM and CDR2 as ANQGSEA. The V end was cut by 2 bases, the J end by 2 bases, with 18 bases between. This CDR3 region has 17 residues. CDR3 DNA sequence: TGCAGCGTTGAAATGGGTACCGGGACTGGTAACACCGGGGAGCTGTTTTTT. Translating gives CSVEMGTGTGNTGELFF.

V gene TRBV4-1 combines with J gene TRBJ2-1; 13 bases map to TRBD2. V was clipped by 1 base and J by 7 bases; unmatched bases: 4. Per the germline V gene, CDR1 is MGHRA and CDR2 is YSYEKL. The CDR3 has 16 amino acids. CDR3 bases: TGCGCCAGCAGCCAAGGGACTAGCGGGAGAGGAAATGAGCAGTTCTTC. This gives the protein CASSQGTSGRGNEQFF.

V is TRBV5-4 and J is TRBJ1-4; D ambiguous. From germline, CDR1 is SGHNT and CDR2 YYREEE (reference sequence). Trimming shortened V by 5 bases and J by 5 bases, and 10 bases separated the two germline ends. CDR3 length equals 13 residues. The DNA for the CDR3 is TGTGCCAGCAGTACGGGGTCGAATGAAAAACTGTTTTTT. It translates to CASSTGSNEKLFF.

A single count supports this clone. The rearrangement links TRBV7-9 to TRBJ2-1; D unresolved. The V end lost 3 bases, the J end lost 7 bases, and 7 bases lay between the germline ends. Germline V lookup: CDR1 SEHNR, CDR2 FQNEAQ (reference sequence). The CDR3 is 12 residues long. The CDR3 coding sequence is TGTGCCAGCAGCTTTGTGGGGAATGAGCAGTTCTTC. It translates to CASSFVGNEQFF.

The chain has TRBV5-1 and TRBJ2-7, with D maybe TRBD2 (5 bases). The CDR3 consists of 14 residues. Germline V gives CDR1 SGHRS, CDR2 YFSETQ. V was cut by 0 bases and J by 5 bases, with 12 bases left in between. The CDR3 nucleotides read TGCGCCAGCAGCTTGGGTGAGGGAGTACACGAGCAGTACTTC. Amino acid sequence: CASSLGEGVHEQYF. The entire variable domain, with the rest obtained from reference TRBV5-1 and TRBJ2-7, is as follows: KAGVTQTPRYLIKTRGQQVTLSCSPISGHRSVSWYQQTPGQGLQFLFEYFSETQRNKGNFPGRFSGRQFSNSRSEMNVSTLELGDSALYLCASSLGEGVHEQYFGPGTRLTVT.

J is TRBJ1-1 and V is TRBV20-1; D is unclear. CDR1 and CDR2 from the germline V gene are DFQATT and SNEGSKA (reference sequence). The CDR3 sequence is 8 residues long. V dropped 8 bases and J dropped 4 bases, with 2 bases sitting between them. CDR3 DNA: TGCAGTACCACTGAAGCTTTCTTT. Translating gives CSTTEAFF.

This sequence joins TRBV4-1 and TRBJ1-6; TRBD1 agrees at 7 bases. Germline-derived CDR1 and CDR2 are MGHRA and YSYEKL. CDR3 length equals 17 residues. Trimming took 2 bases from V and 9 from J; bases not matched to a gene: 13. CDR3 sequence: CASSQLTQGGGGSPLHF. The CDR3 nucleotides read TGCGCCAGCAGCCAATTGACCCAGGGGGGTGGTGGTTCACCCCTCCACTTT.

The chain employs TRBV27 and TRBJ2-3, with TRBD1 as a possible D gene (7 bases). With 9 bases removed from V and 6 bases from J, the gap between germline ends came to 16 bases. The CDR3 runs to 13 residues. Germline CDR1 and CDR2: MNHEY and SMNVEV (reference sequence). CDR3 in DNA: TGTGCCAGTAAGCTTTCAGGGGGGGATACGCAGTATTTT. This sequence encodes CASKLSGGDTQYF.

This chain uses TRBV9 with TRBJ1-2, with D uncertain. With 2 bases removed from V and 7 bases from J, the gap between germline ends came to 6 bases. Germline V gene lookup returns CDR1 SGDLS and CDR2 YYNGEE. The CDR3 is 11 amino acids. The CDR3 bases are TGTGCCAGCAGCGTCCCCCGTGGCTACACCTTC. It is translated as CASSVPRGYTF.

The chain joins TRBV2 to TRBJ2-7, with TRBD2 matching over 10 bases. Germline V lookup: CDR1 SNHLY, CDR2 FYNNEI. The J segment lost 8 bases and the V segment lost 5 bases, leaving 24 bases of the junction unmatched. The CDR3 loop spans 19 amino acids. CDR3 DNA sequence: TGTGCCAGCAGTACCTCCGTGCGATCTAGCGGGAGTAGGAGGAAGAAGCAGTACTTC. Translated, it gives CASSTSVRSSGSRRKKQYF. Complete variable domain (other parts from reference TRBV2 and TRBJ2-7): EPEVTQTPSHQVTQMGQEVILRCVPISNHLYFYWYRQILGQKVEFLVSFYNNEISEKSEIFDDQFSVERPDGSNFTLKIRSTKLEDSAMYFCASSTSVRSSGSRRKKQYFGPGTRLTVT.

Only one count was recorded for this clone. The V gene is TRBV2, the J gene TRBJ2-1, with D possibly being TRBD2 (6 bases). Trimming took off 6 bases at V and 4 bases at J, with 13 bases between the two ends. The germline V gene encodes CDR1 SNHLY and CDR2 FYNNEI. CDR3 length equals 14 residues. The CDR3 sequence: CASRGGSGYNEQFF. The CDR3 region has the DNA TGTGCCAGCAGAGGAGGTAGCGGTTACAATGAGCAGTTCTTC.

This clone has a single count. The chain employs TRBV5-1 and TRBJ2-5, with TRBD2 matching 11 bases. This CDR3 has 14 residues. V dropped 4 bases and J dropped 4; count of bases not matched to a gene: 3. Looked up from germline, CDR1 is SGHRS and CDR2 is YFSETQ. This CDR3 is CASSPGTSGETQYF. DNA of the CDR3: TGCGCCAGCAGCCCCGGGACTAGCGGAGAGACCCAGTACTTC.